The clone carrying this T cell receptor beta chain was detected once. Its antigen is still unknown. Trimming cost V 3 bases and J 2 bases; bases outside gene matches: 4. Germline V gene sequence: CDR1 ENHRY, CDR2 SYGVKD. The CDR3 is 15 residues long. Time point described: blood from clinic visit 5 months post-surgery; TSC patient then seizure free. Surgery cases with the highest brain T cell transcript signatures were chosen for sequencing. Pre-surgery treatment included at least one anti-epileptic drug. The data belong to a study of brain T cells in children with intractable seizures. The repertoire was sequenced with immunoSEQ multiplex PCR; TCRdb's copy has only in-frame clones and lacks some. The sample lists 300,000 to 400,000 clones, 93% occurring once. Study-wide results and limits: Viral specificity was inferred only from CDR3 similarity; HCMV serostatus was unknown. Pre-surgery blood may have been undersampled, hiding some clones.

Sequencing used peripheral blood, obtained less than 6 months after surgery. The receptor comes from a boy younger than two with tuberous sclerosis and intractable seizures. The chain recombines TRBV10-3 with TRBJ2-3, with 8 nucleotides matching TRBD2. This CDR3 is CAISETGGHTDTQYF. The CDR3 DNA is TGTGCCATCAGTGAAACGGGGGGGCACACAGATACGCAGTATTTT.